This passage covers 27 T cell receptor beta chains from one sample sequenced in a study of cytomegalovirus exposure and HLA in healthy donors. In the PCR, 60 Vbeta and 13 Jbeta primers were used. Some clones are missing from TCRdb's copy, which holds only in-frame ones; the method was immunoSEQ multiplex PCR. The sample shows under 200,000 clones, roughly 80% of them seen only once. The sample consisted of PBMCs. These receptors originate from a male donor in good health and CMV-seropositive.

V is TRBV19 and J is TRBJ2-6; D remains unclear. Germline CDR1 LNHDA, CDR2 SQIVND (reference sequence). The CDR3 spans 14 residues. The V end was cut by 6 bases, the J end by 0 bases, with 6 bases between. The CDR3 DNA follows: TGTGCCAGTAGGGAGTACTCTGGGGCCAACGTCCTGACTTTC. It is translated as CASREYSGANVLTF.

The chain has TRBV27 and TRBJ2-1; 11 bases align to TRBD2. The CDR3 spans 15 residues. Germline V gives CDR1 MNHEY, CDR2 SMNVEV (reference sequence). After removal of 4 bases from V and 8 bases from J, the junction contained 7 bases not matched to a gene. The CDR3 nucleotides read TGTGCCAGCAGTTCTGTAGCGGGAGGGCCCTATGAGCAGTTCTTC. It encodes CASSSVAGGPYEQFF.

This chain links TRBV25-1 with TRBJ1-2; weak D call: TRBD1 (5 bases). Trimming cost V 3 bases and J 8 bases, with 10 bases left between them. Germline values: CDR1 MGHDK, CDR2 SYGVNS. The CDR3 contains 12 residues. Here the CDR3 reads CASSEAGPGYTF. CDR3 DNA sequence: TGTGCCAGCAGTGAGGCAGGGCCGGGCTACACCTTC.

V usage is TRBV27 and J usage is TRBJ1-5, with 9 bases fitting TRBD1. Germline CDR1 is MNHEY and CDR2 is SMNVEV (reference sequence). The CDR3 totals 14 residues. Losses at the gene ends were 6 bases for V and 4 bases for J; bases not matched to a gene: 4. This CDR3 is CASRQGAGNQPQHF. The CDR3 coding sequence is TGTGCCAGCAGACAGGGGGCCGGAAATCAGCCCCAGCATTTT.

The V gene is TRBV28, the J gene TRBJ1-5, with D possibly being TRBD1 (6 bases). The CDR3 is 13 residues long. The germline gives CDR1 MDHEN, CDR2 SYDVKM. Trimming shortened V by 3 bases and J by 6 bases, and 9 bases separated the two germline ends. The CDR3 here is CASSFRGRQPQHF. DNA for the CDR3: TGTGCCAGCAGTTTCAGGGGACGTCAGCCCCAGCATTTT.

The chain joins TRBV6-6 to TRBJ1-5; the match to TRBD1 covers 7 bases. V lost 5 bases and J lost 5; bases outside the gene matches: 3. The CDR3 extends over 13 amino acids. Germline CDR1 and CDR2: MNHNY and SVGAGI (reference sequence). The CDR3 region has the DNA TGTGCCAGCAGTGACAGGGTCGATCAGCCCCAGCATTTT. It translates to CASSDRVDQPQHF.

As DNA, the CDR3 is TGTGCCAGCAGTCAAAGCGGGGGGGAGCAAGAGACCCAGTACTTC. It yields the protein CASSQSGGEQETQYF. This chain links TRBV6-4 with TRBJ2-5; 10 nucleotides align to TRBD2. CDR3 length equals 15 residues. The V and J ends lost 5 bases and 2 bases, in that order; junction bases with no gene match: 5. Germline CDR1 MRHNA, CDR2 SNTAGT.

The chain has TRBV9 and TRBJ2-2, with 8 bases identical to TRBD1. Germline CDR1 reads SGDLS; CDR2 reads YYNGEE. The CDR3 is 16 amino acids. The J segment lost 5 bases and the V segment lost 0 bases, leaving 6 bases of the junction unmatched. The CDR3 is CASSVGSRGQTGELFF. The CDR3 bases are TGTGCCAGCAGCGTAGGGTCCAGGGGGCAAACCGGGGAGCTGTTTTTT.

This clone was observed a few times. This chain joins TRBV6-5 and TRBJ1-2; possible D gene TRBD1, 5 bases. The CDR3 is made up of 11 amino acids. CDR1 is MNHEY and CDR2 is SVGAGI in the germline V gene. V was shortened by 2 bases and J by 8 bases, with 6 bases between the two germline ends. The DNA of the CDR3 is TGTGCCAGCAGTTACAGGGGAGGCTACACCTTC. Protein product: CASSYRGGYTF.

Regarding this clone: Sequence at one end of the junction differs from germline and may be a read error. The gene calls are TRBV5-1 and TRBJ2-7; tentatively, D is TRBD1 (6 bases). The germline V gene encodes CDR1 SGHRS and CDR2 YFSETQ. CDR3 size: 13 residues. CDR3 DNA: TGCGCCAGCAGCTTGGAACAGGGCTACCAGCAGTACTTC. Translation: CASSLEQGYQQYF. Variable domain in full (rest from reference TRBV5-1 and TRBJ2-7): KAGVTQTPRYLIKTRGQQVTLSCSPISGHRSVSWYQQTPGQGLQFLFEYFSETQRNKGNFPGRFSGRQFSNSRSEMNVSTLELGDSALYLCASSLEQGYQQYFGPGTRLTVT.

This chain connects TRBV5-1 to TRBJ1-3; possible D gene TRBD1, 5 bases. The CDR3 runs to 15 residues. V gave up 1 base and J gave up 4 bases, with 12 bases separating them. CDR1 and CDR2 (germline): SGHRS, YFSETQ. The chain's CDR3 is CASSLSGQYGNTIYF. Here the CDR3 DNA reads TGCGCCAGCAGCTTGTCAGGGCAGTACGGAAACACCATATATTTT. The full variable domain, in which reference TRBV5-1 and TRBJ1-3 provide the parts outside the CDR3, is KAGVTQTPRYLIKTRGQQVTLSCSPISGHRSVSWYQQTPGQGLQFLFEYFSETQRNKGNFPGRFSGRQFSNSRSEMNVSTLELGDSALYLCASSLSGQYGNTIYFGEGSWLTVV.

This chain uses TRBV4-3 with TRBJ2-1; 7 bases map to TRBD1. Trimming cost V 4 bases and J 7 bases; bases outside gene matches: 7. The CDR3 extends over 14 amino acids. CDR1 is LGHNA, CDR2 YSLEER, per germline. The CDR3 is CASSPTGIRNEQFF. In DNA, the CDR3 is TGCGCCAGCAGCCCGACAGGGATTCGAAATGAGCAGTTCTTC.

This clone was counted between two and nine times. The chain couples TRBV7-9 to TRBJ2-7, with D unresolved. CDR1 SEHNR and CDR2 FQNEAQ come from the germline V gene (reference sequence). Deletions cut 5 bases from V and 3 bases from J, with 20 bases between. The CDR3 is 16 residues long. CDR3 sequence: CASSPLGGSLGYEQYF. In nucleotides, the CDR3 is TGTGCCAGCAGCCCACTTGGCGGCAGCCTTGGCTACGAGCAGTACTTC.

This sequence joins TRBV6-5 and TRBJ1-5, with D maybe TRBD1 (5 bases). The CDR3 has 16 amino acids. Germline lookup yields CDR1 MNHEY and CDR2 SVGAGI. V gave up 0 bases and J gave up 4 bases, with 13 bases separating them. CDR3 DNA sequence: TGTGCCAGCAGTTACTCGGCAGGGAGCGGGAATCAGCCCCAGCATTTT. This gives the protein CASSYSAGSGNQPQHF.

The V and J genes are TRBV6-6 and TRBJ1-1, with TRBD1 as a possible D gene (5 bases). Germline V gives CDR1 MNHNY, CDR2 SVGAGI (reference sequence). This CDR3 comprises 15 residues. V was shortened by 7 bases and J by 8 bases, with 23 bases between the two germline ends. CDR3 in DNA: TGTGCCAGCATCCCGGGTTCAAGGGGTGGTTCCGAAGCTTTCTTT. Protein: CASIPGSRGGSEAFF.

The chain carries TRBV6-5 and TRBJ1-1, with 7 bases fitting TRBD1. The ends lost 2 bases at V and 6 bases at J; junction bases unmatched: 3. CDR3 length equals 13 residues. Germline V lookup: CDR1 MNHEY, CDR2 SVGAGI. The CDR3: CASSYRGLPEAFF. The DNA for the CDR3 is TGTGCCAGCAGTTACAGGGGGCTACCTGAAGCTTTCTTT.

The chain recombines TRBV25-1 with TRBJ2-5; perhaps TRBD1 as D (5 bases). V was pared by 2 bases and J by 5 bases, with 9 bases between. CDR3 length equals 13 residues. From germline, CDR1 is MGHDK and CDR2 SYGVNS. This CDR3 reads CASSEPGLETQYF. The CDR3 nucleotides read TGTGCCAGCAGTGAACCAGGGCTGGAGACCCAGTACTTC.

V is TRBV5-1 and J is TRBJ2-2, with D unresolved. V lost 4 bases to trimming and J lost 7 bases, with 8 bases between them. The CDR3 runs to 12 residues. Germline V CDR1 and CDR2: SGHRS, YFSETQ. CDR3 amino acids: CASSPPGGELFF. For the CDR3, the DNA is TGCGCCAGCAGCCCTCCGGGCGGGGAGCTGTTTTTT.

The chain employs TRBV11-2 and TRBJ1-5; D ambiguous. V shed 5 bases and J shed 7 bases, with 12 bases lying between them. CDR1 is SGHAT and CDR2 is FQNNGV in the germline V gene. This CDR3 region has 13 residues. The CDR3 sequence is CASSGGFEQPQHF. For the CDR3, the DNA is TGTGCCAGCAGCGGAGGGTTCGAACAGCCCCAGCATTTT.

The V gene is TRBV2, the J gene TRBJ2-7; possibly TRBD1 for D (5 bases). Looked up from germline, CDR1 is SNHLY and CDR2 is FYNNEI. CDR3 length equals 11 residues. Trimming pared 10 bases from V and 3 bases from J, leaving 10 bases between. The CDR3 DNA reads TGTGCCACCAACCAGGGCTACGAGCAGTACTTC. It yields the protein CATNQGYEQYF.

This chain joins TRBV7-2 and TRBJ1-3; D gene uncertain. The CDR3 runs to 14 residues. Germline values: CDR1 SGHTA, CDR2 FQGNSA. Trimming cost V 2 bases and J 2 bases, with 7 bases left between them. DNA of the CDR3: TGTGCCAGCAGCTTACGGGAGACTGGAAACACCATATATTTT. Protein product: CASSLRETGNTIYF. The full variable domain, with the rest looked up from reference TRBV7-2 and TRBJ1-3, is GAGVSQSPSNKVTEKGKDVELRCDPISGHTALYWYRQSLGQGLEFLIYFQGNSAPDKSGLPSDRFSAERTGGSVSTLTIQRTQQEDSAVYLCASSLRETGNTIYFGEGSWLTVV.

The V call is TRBV30, the J call TRBJ2-3; 7 bases fit TRBD2. There are 19 residues in the CDR3. V was clipped by 0 bases and J by 1 base; unmatched bases: 16. Germline V gene sequence: CDR1 GTSNPN, CDR2 SVGIG (reference sequence). The CDR3 is CAWSVFGGRASFGTDTQYF. The CDR3 DNA reads as TGTGCCTGGAGTGTTTTTGGAGGGAGGGCTAGCTTCGGCACAGATACGCAGTATTTT. Variable domain in full (rest from reference TRBV30 and TRBJ2-3): SQTIHQWPATLVQPVGSPLSLECTVEGTSNPNLYWYRQAAGRGLQLLFYSVGIGQISSEVPQNLSASRPQDRQFILSSKKLLLSDSGFYLCAWSVFGGRASFGTDTQYFGPGTRLTVL.

This clone was recorded a few times. CDR3 in DNA: TGTGCCACCAGCAGAGATCCCCGCCAGGGTGGCTACACCTTC. It is translated as CATSRDPRQGGYTF. The J gene is TRBJ1-2, the V gene TRBV15; maybe TRBD1 (5 bases). CDR3 length: 14 residues. V was cut by 0 bases and J by 7 bases, with 12 bases left in between. Germline V gives CDR1 LNHNV, CDR2 YYDKDF (reference sequence).

This rearrangement joins TRBV2 to TRBJ2-7, with a possible D match to TRBD1 (5 bases). There are 12 residues in the CDR3. V gave up 4 bases and J gave up 3 bases, with 7 bases separating them. CDR1 is SNHLY, CDR2 FYNNEI, per germline. CDR3 in amino acids: CASSVTGYEQYF. The CDR3, as DNA: TGTGCCAGCAGTGTAACAGGCTACGAGCAGTACTTC.

J is TRBJ2-2 and V is TRBV30; 10 nucleotides align to TRBD1. The CDR3 spans 18 residues. Germline CDR1 reads GTSNPN; CDR2 reads SVGIG (reference sequence). Trimming removed 0 bases from V and 4 bases from J; junction bases left unmatched: 11. The CDR3 DNA sequence: TGTGCCTGGAGTGTATGGGTGGGGGGACAGGGGCTCACCGGGGAGCTGTTTTTT. Amino acid sequence: CAWSVWVGGQGLTGELFF.

The chain joins TRBV2 to TRBJ1-1; perhaps TRBD1 as D (5 bases). V lost 8 bases and J lost 3, with 13 bases in between. Germline V gene data show CDR1 as SNHLY and CDR2 as FYNNEI. The CDR3 contains 13 residues. The CDR3 nucleotides are TGTGCCAGCGAGGGAGGGGTGTACACTGAAGCTTTCTTT. Protein product: CASEGGVYTEAFF.

Comment on this clone: The same CDR3 arises from other DNA sequences in this sample as well. V gene TRBV5-4 combines with J gene TRBJ2-3; 7 bases map to TRBD1. The CDR3 consists of 15 residues. Germline V lookup: CDR1 SGHNT, CDR2 YYREEE (reference sequence). V shed 4 bases and J 6 bases; nucleotides not matched to a gene: 11. CDR3 DNA sequence: TGTGCCAGCAGCAAGGGGGACAGTCTCACGGATACGCAGTATTTT. It codes for CASSKGDSLTDTQYF.